Below are 25 T cell receptor beta chains sequenced from a single sample in a study of blood T cell repertoires in COVID-19. Using immunoSEQ multiplex PCR, the repertoire was profiled, and TCRdb retains in-frame clones only, with some absent. The data contain about 160,000 clones, approximately 83% of them singletons. Material for sequencing was peripheral blood. These receptors were taken from a woman at least 80 years old with active or convalescent COVID-19.

This clone was seen only once. The chain couples TRBV10-3 to TRBJ1-6; 7 positions agree with TRBD1. With 10 bases clipped from V and 7 bases from J, the junction kept 13 bases outside the gene matches. The germline gives CDR1 ENHRY, CDR2 SYGVKD. The CDR3 spans 15 residues. For the CDR3, the DNA is TGTGCCACCACACCCGATACAGGGGTGAATTCACCCCTCCACTTT. Amino acids: CATTPDTGVNSPLHF.

The DNA for the CDR3 is TGTGCCAGCAGCCCCGACAGAAACCCTTTAAGTTATGGCTACACCTTC. This sequence encodes CASSPDRNPLSYGYTF. This chain joins TRBV5-4 and TRBJ1-2, with D possibly TRBD1 on 5 matching bases. Germline assignment: CDR1 SGHNT and CDR2 YYREEE (reference sequence). The CDR3 is 16 amino acids. Trimming cost V 4 bases and J 5 bases, with 21 bases left between them.

V usage is TRBV11-3 and J usage is TRBJ1-6; 7 nucleotides align to TRBD1. J gave up 7 bases and V 5 bases, and 8 bases lay outside the gene matches. This CDR3 contains 15 residues. CDR1 and CDR2 from the germline V gene are SGHNT and YENEEA. The CDR3 DNA reads TGTGCCAGCAGCCTACCCGGGACAGCCAATTCACCCCTCCACTTT. Translation: CASSLPGTANSPLHF.

V is TRBV6-2 or TRBV6-3 and J is TRBJ1-5, with 8 bases lining up with TRBD1. J lost 7 bases, V lost 5 bases, and 10 bases had no gene match. Germline V gene lookup returns CDR1 MNHEY and CDR2 SVGEGT. The CDR3 has 15 residues. The CDR3 here is CASSGAGTGKQPQHF. Written as DNA, the CDR3 is TGTGCCAGCAGTGGCGCAGGGACAGGAAAACAGCCCCAGCATTTT.

This chain connects TRBV6-2 or TRBV6-3 to TRBJ1-3; D gene unclear. Trimming cost V 2 bases and J 3 bases, with 14 bases left between them. This CDR3 comprises 16 residues. Looked up from germline, CDR1 is MNHEY and CDR2 is SVGEGT. CDR3 in DNA: TGTGCCAGCAGTTACGAACGAGGCGGAAGTGGAAACACCATATATTTT. It is translated as CASSYERGGSGNTIYF.

V usage is TRBV11-2 and J usage is TRBJ1-2, with 10 bases identical to TRBD1. The CDR3 spans 15 residues. V was clipped by 4 bases and J by 6 bases; unmatched bases: 8. CDR1 and CDR2 (germline): SGHAT, FQNNGV. The DNA of the CDR3 is TGTGCCAGCAGCTCCCGACAGGGGGCGCTTAATGGCTACACCTTC. Residues: CASSSRQGALNGYTF.

This chain connects TRBV11-2 to TRBJ1-2; TRBD1 agrees at 8 bases. The germline V gene has CDR1 SGHAT and CDR2 FQNNGV. J gave up 2 bases and V 6 bases, and 2 bases lay outside the gene matches. The CDR3 has 13 residues. CDR3 loop: CASRRTGNYGYTF. The DNA of the CDR3 is TGTGCCAGCAGGCGGACAGGGAACTATGGCTACACCTTC.

This clone was seen just once. The chain uses TRBV7-2 and TRBJ1-2; tentative D call: TRBD1 (6 bases). Trimming removed 1 base from V and 3 bases from J, with 9 bases in between. Germline CDR1 and CDR2: SGHTA and FQGNSA. The CDR3 consists of 14 residues. CDR3: CASSLGGHDYGYTF. The CDR3 nucleotides are TGTGCCAGCAGCTTAGGGGGACATGACTATGGCTACACCTTC. Full variable domain (rest looked up from reference TRBV7-2 and TRBJ1-2): GAGVSQSPSNKVTEKGKDVELRCDPISGHTALYWYRQSLGQGLEFLIYFQGNSAPDKSGLPSDRFSAERTGGSVSTLTIQRTQQEDSAVYLCASSLGGHDYGYTFGSGTRLTVV.

The chain links TRBV4-1 to TRBJ1-2; 10 bases match TRBD1. CDR3 length: 18 amino acids. In germline, CDR1 is MGHRA, CDR2 YSYEKL. The trim removed 5 bases at V and 2 bases at J, leaving 14 bases unmatched. CDR3 in DNA: TGCGCCAGCAGCTCCCAGATCCCTCGGGACAGGGGCAACTATGGCTACACCTTC. Protein: CASSSQIPRDRGNYGYTF.

The V call is TRBV13, the J call TRBJ2-7; TRBD2 is a possible D gene (7 bases). Germline V gene data show CDR1 as PRHDT and CDR2 as FYEKMQ (reference sequence). Trimming left V 5 bases short and J 4 bases short, with 21 bases between. The CDR3 contains 16 residues. CDR3 region: CASSAGAGAPSYEQYF. DNA of the CDR3: TGTGCCAGCAGCGCCGGGGCGGGGGCCCCTTCGTACGAGCAGTACTTC.

V and J are TRBV25-1 and TRBJ1-1; D uncertain. Trimming removed 7 bases at V and 3 bases at J, with 18 bases between. The CDR3 sequence is 15 residues long. Germline CDR1 is MGHDK and CDR2 is SYGVNS. CDR3 nucleotides: TGTGCCAGCATTAATACTCGGTTCGGTGACACTGAAGCTTTCTTT. Translating gives CASINTRFGDTEAFF.

The chain couples TRBV6-5 to TRBJ2-5; D unclear. The CDR3 covers 14 residues. Trimming stripped 6 bases from V and 5 bases from J, with 16 bases between. CDR1 is MNHEY, CDR2 SVGAGI, per germline. DNA of the CDR3: TGTGCCAGCAGCTACGAGGTGCGCGGCGAGACCCAGTACTTC. As protein: CASSYEVRGETQYF.

CDR3 loop: CASSLAVGTSGGNYGYTF. As DNA, the CDR3 is TGTGCCAGCAGCTTAGCCGTTGGTACTTCAGGGGGCAACTATGGCTACACCTTC. The chain carries TRBV7-2 and TRBJ1-2; 8 nucleotides agree with TRBD1. This CDR3 is built from 18 residues. V lost 0 bases, J lost 2 bases, and 11 bases stayed unmatched. Germline V gene lookup returns CDR1 SGHTA and CDR2 FQGNSA.

The CDR3 region has the DNA TGTGCCAGCAGTTTAGGCAAGACTAACGAGCAGTACTTC. It translates to CASSLGKTNEQYF. J is TRBJ2-7 and V is TRBV12-3 or TRBV12-4; D may be TRBD2 (5 bases). The V and J ends lost 1 base and 5 bases respectively, with 9 bases between them. This CDR3 has 13 amino acids.

This chain uses TRBV10-3 with TRBJ1-1; D might be TRBD1 (5 bases). The V gene lost 2 bases and the J gene lost 4 bases, with 8 bases spanning the gap. Germline values: CDR1 ENHRY, CDR2 SYGVKD. CDR3 length: 13 residues. In DNA form, the CDR3 reads TGTGCCATCAGTGAGGCGGGGGTCACTGAAGCTTTCTTT. Protein product: CAISEAGVTEAFF.

This clone was detected once. This rearrangement joins TRBV7-3 to TRBJ2-1, with 7 bases that match TRBD1. The V gene end was trimmed by 5 bases and the J gene end by 6 bases; junction bases not matched to a gene: 7. This CDR3 spans 14 amino acids. The germline V gene encodes CDR1 SGHTA and CDR2 FQGTGA. CDR3 coding DNA: TGTGCCAGCAGCCGACAGGGAGCGTTCAATGAGCAGTTCTTC. Its translation is CASSRQGAFNEQFF.

This clone was seen only a few times. In nucleotides, the CDR3 is TGTGCCAGCAGCTTGGGTAGTAGTTTTCCCCTCCACTTT. Translation: CASSLGSSFPLHF. The chain joins TRBV5-6 to TRBJ1-6; D not certain. This CDR3 comprises 13 residues. Germline loops: CDR1 SGHDT, CDR2 YYEEEE. The V end lost 0 bases, the J end lost 13 bases, and 11 bases lay between the germline ends.

The CDR3 sequence: CSVDNGGAYNEQFF. CDR3 nucleotides: TGCAGCGTTGATAACGGGGGGGCCTACAATGAGCAGTTCTTC. V gene TRBV29-1 combines with J gene TRBJ2-1; 8 bases align to TRBD2. J gave up 2 bases and V 3 bases, and 3 bases lay outside the gene matches. CDR3 length: 14 residues. CDR1 SQVTM and CDR2 ANQGSEA come from the germline V gene.

The chain combines TRBV10-3 with TRBJ2-4; TRBD2 aligns across 14 bases. Germline-derived CDR1 and CDR2 are ENHRY and SYGVKD. J lost 0 bases, V lost 2 bases, and 6 bases had no gene match. CDR3 size: 19 residues. The CDR3 here is CAISEPTSGGAIAKNIQYF. CDR3 DNA: TGTGCCATCAGTGAGCCGACTAGCGGGGGGGCAATAGCCAAAAACATTCAGTACTTC.

This clone has a handful of counts. V gene TRBV27 combines with J gene TRBJ1-1; possible D gene TRBD1, 5 bases. The CDR3 covers 14 residues. With 7 bases removed from V and 4 bases from J, the gap between germline ends came to 16 bases. Germline V gives CDR1 MNHEY, CDR2 SMNVEV (reference sequence). CDR3: CASTSQTGGTEAFF. The DNA of the CDR3 is TGTGCCAGCACTTCTCAAACGGGGGGCACTGAAGCTTTCTTT.

This sequence joins TRBV15 and TRBJ2-5; D might be TRBD1 (5 bases). This CDR3 is 13 amino acids long. Germline loops: CDR1 LNHNV, CDR2 YYDKDF (reference sequence). The V and J ends lost 3 bases and 5 bases respectively, with 10 bases between them. The CDR3 protein is CATSSRAEETQYF. The DNA for the CDR3 is TGTGCCACCAGCAGCAGGGCTGAGGAGACCCAGTACTTC.

The chain recombines TRBV5-1 with TRBJ2-7; TRBD2 aligns across 10 bases. The CDR3 is made up of 15 amino acids. Germline V CDR1 and CDR2: SGHRS, YFSETQ. Germline trimming cut 6 bases from V and 4 bases from J; bases unmatched to any gene: 10. The CDR3 sequence is CASKPSERGGYEQYF. In nucleotides, the CDR3 is TGCGCCAGCAAACCCTCGGAGCGGGGGGGGTACGAGCAGTACTTC.

The rearrangement uses TRBV18 and TRBJ1-6, with 9 positions matching TRBD1. Per germline, CDR1 KGHSH and CDR2 LQKENI. The length of the CDR3 is 16 residues. V lost 5 bases and J lost 9; bases outside the gene matches: 11. The CDR3 bases are TGTGCCAGCTCATTAGACGGGACAGGGACTGGTTCACCCCTCCACTTT. Translated, it gives CASSLDGTGTGSPLHF.

V gene TRBV6-5 combines with J gene TRBJ2-5; 9 bases agree with TRBD2. CDR3 size: 15 residues. In germline, CDR1 is MNHEY, CDR2 SVGAGI. Germline trimming cut 6 bases from V and 2 bases from J; bases unmatched to any gene: 7. The CDR3 nucleotides are TGTGCCAGCAGACCAATAACTAGCGGGCAAGAGACCCAGTACTTC. This gives the protein CASRPITSGQETQYF.

V is TRBV7-2 and J is TRBJ1-3; TRBD1 aligns across 7 bases. This CDR3 contains 15 residues. CDR1 is SGHTA, CDR2 FQGNSA, per germline. V lost 5 bases, J lost 2 bases, and 6 bases stayed unmatched. The CDR3 here is CASSKTGNTGNTIYF. CDR3 coding DNA: TGTGCCAGCAGCAAGACAGGGAATACTGGAAACACCATATATTTT.